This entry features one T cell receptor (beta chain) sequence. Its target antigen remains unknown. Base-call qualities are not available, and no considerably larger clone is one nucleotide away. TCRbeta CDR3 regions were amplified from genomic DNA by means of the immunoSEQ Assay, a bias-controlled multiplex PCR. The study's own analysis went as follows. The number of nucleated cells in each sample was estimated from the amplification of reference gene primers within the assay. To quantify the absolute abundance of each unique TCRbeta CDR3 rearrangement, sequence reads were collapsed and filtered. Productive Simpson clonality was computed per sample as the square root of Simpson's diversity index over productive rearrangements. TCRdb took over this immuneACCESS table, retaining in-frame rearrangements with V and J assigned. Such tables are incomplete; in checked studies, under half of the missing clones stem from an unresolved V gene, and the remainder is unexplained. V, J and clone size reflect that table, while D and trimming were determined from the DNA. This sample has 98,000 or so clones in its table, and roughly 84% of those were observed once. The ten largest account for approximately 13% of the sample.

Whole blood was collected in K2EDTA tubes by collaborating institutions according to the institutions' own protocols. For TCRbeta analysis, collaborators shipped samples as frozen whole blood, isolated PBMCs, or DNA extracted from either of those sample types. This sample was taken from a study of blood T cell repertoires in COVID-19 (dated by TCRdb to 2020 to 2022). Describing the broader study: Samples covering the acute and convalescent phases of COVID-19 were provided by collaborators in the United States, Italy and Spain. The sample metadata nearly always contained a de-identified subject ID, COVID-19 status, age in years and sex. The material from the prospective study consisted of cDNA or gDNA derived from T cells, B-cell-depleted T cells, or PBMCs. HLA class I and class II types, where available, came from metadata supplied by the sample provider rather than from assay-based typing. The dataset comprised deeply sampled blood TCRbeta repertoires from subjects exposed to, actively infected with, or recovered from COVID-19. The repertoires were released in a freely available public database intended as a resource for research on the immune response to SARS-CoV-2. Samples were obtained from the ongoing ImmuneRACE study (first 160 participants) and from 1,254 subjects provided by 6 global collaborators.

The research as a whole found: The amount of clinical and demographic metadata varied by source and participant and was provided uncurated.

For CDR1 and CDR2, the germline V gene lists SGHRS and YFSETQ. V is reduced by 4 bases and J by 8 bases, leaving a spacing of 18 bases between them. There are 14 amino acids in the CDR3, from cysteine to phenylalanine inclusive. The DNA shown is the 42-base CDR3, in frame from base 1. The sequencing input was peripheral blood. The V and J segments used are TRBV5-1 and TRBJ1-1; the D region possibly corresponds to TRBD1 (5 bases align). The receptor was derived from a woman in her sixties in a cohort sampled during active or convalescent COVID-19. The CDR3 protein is CASSHPDRASEAFF. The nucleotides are TGCGCCAGCAGCCACCCCGACAGAGCGTCAGAAGCTTTCTTT. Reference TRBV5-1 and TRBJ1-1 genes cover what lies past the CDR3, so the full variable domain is KAGVTQTPRYLIKTRGQQVTLSCSPISGHRSVSWYQQTPGQGLQFLFEYFSETQRNKGNFPGRFSGRQFSNSRSEMNVSTLELGDSALYLCASSHPDRASEAFFGQGTRLTVV.